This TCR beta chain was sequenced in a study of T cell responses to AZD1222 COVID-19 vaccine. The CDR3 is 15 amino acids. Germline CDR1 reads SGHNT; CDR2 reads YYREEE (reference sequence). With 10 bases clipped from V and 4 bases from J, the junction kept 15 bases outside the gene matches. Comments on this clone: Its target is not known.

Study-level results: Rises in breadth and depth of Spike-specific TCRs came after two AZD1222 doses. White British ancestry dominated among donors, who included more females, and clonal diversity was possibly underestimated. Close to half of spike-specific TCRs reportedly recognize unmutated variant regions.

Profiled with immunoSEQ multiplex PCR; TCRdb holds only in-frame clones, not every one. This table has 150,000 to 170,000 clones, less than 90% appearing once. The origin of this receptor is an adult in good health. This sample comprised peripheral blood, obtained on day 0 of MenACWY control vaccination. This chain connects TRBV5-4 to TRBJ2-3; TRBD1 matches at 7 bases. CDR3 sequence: CAGSPRRGPADTQYF. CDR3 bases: TGTGCCGGGAGTCCACGAAGGGGGCCGGCAGATACGCAGTATTTT.